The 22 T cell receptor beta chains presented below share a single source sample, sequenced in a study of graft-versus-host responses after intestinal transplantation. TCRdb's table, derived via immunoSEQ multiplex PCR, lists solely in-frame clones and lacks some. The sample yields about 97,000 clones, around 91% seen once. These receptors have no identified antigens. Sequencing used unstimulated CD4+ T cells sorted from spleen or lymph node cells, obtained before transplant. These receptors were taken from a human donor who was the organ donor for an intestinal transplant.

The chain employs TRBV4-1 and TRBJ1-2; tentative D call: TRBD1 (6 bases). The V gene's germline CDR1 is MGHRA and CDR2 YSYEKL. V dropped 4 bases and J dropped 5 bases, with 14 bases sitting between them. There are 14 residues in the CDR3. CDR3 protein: CASSPFERGYGYTF. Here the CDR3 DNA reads TGCGCCAGCAGCCCCTTTGAGAGGGGGTATGGCTACACCTTC.

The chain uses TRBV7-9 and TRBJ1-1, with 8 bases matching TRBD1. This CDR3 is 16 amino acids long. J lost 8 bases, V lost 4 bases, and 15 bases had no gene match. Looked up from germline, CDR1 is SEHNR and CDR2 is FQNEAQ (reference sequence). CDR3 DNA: TGTGCCAGCAGCTCACAGGGGGGGATGTCGACGAGGGAAGCTTTCTTT. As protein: CASSSQGGMSTREAFF.

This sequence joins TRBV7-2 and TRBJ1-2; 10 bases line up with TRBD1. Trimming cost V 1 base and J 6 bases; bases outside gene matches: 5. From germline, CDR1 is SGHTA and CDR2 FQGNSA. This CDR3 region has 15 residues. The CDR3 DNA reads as TGTGCCAGCAGCTTAGAGGGGACAGGGGACGATGGCTACACCTTC. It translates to CASSLEGTGDDGYTF.

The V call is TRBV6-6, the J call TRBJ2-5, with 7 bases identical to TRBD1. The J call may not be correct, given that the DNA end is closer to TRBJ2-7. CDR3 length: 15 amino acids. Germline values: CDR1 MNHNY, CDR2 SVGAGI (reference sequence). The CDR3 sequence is CASSYSRGRSYEQYF. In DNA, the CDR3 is TGTGCCAGCAGTTACTCCAGGGGGAGATCCTACGAGCAGTACTTC.

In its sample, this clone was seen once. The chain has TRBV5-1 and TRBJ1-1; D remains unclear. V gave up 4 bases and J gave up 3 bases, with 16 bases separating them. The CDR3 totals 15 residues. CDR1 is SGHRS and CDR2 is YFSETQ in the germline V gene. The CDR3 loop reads CASSRRPGIDTEAFF. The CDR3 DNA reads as TGCGCCAGCAGCCGGAGACCGGGAATTGACACTGAAGCTTTCTTT. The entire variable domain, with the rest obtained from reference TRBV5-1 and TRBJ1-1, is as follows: KAGVTQTPRYLIKTRGQQVTLSCSPISGHRSVSWYQQTPGQGLQFLFEYFSETQRNKGNFPGRFSGRQFSNSRSEMNVSTLELGDSALYLCASSRRPGIDTEAFFGQGTRLTVV.

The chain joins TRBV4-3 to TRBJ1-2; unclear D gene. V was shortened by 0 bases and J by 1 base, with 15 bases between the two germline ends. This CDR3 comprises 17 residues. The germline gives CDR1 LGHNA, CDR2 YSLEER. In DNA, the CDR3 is TGCGCCAGCAGCCAAGATCAAGTGCGACAAAGTAACTATGGCTACACCTTC. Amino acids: CASSQDQVRQSNYGYTF.

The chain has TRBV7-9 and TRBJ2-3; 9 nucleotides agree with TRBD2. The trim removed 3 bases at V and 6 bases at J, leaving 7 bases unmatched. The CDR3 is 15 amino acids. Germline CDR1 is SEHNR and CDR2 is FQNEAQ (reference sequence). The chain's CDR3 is CASSFQRGETDTQYF. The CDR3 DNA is TGTGCCAGCAGCTTCCAGCGGGGGGAAACGGATACGCAGTATTTT.

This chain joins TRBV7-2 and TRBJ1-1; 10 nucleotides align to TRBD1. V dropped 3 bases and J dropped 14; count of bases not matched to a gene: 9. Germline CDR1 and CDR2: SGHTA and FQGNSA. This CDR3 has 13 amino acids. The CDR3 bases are TGTGCCAGCAGCTTCGGAGGACAGGGGGAGATGTTCTTT. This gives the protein CASSFGGQGEMFF. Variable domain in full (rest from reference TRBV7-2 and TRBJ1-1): GAGVSQSPSNKVTEKGKDVELRCDPISGHTALYWYRQSLGQGLEFLIYFQGNSAPDKSGLPSDRFSAERTGGSVSTLTIQRTQQEDSAVYLCASSFGGQGEMFFGQGTRLTVV.

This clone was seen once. Here the CDR3 DNA reads TGTGCCTGGAGTGTAATAGCCAGGGGGTTAGAGACCCAGTACTTC. Protein sequence: CAWSVIARGLETQYF. The chain has TRBV30 and TRBJ2-5, with 7 bases lining up with TRBD1. The V and J ends lost 0 bases and 4 bases, in that order; junction bases with no gene match: 8. The germline V gene has CDR1 GTSNPN and CDR2 SVGIG (reference sequence). The CDR3 runs to 15 residues.

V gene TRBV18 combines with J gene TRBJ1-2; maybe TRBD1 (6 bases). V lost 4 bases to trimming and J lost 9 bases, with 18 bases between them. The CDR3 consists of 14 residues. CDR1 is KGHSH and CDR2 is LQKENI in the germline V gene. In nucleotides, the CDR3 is TGTGCCAGCTCACGCAATACAGGGTATCTCAGCTACACCTTC. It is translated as CASSRNTGYLSYTF. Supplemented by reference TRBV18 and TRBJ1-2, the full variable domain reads NAGVMQNPRHLVRRRGQEARLRCSPMKGHSHVYWYRQLPEEGLKFMVYLQKENIIDESGMPKERFSAEFPKEGPSILRIQQVVRGDSAAYFCASSRNTGYLSYTFGSGTRLTVV.

The CDR3 loop is CASSLSAGELFF. The CDR3 bases are TGTGCCAGCAGCTTGTCAGCCGGGGAGCTGTTTTTT. The chain uses TRBV5-5 and TRBJ2-2, with no clear D. Germline V gene data show CDR1 as SGHKS and CDR2 as YYEKEE (reference sequence). The CDR3 sequence is 12 residues long. Trimming removed 1 base from V and 6 bases from J, with 4 bases in between. Full variable domain (remainder filled in from reference TRBV5-5 and TRBJ2-2): DAGVTQSPTHLIKTRGQQVTLRCSPISGHKSVSWYQQVLGQGPQFIFQYYEKEERGRGNFPDRFSARQFPNYSSELNVNALLLGDSALYLCASSLSAGELFFGEGSRLTVL.

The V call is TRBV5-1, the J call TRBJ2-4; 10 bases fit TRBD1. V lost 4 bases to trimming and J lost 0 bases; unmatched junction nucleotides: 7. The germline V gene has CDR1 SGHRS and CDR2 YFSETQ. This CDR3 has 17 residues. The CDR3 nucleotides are TGCGCCAGCAGCAAGTCGACAGGGGGCCTAGCCAAAAACATTCAGTACTTC. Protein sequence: CASSKSTGGLAKNIQYF. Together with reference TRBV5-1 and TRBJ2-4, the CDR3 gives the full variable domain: KAGVTQTPRYLIKTRGQQVTLSCSPISGHRSVSWYQQTPGQGLQFLFEYFSETQRNKGNFPGRFSGRQFSNSRSEMNVSTLELGDSALYLCASSKSTGGLAKNIQYFGAGTRLSVL.

The CDR3 region has the DNA TGTGCCAGCAAAACAGGGTTGGGGGATGGCTACACCTTC. Translation gives CASKTGLGDGYTF. The chain is built from TRBV30 and TRBJ1-2; possibly TRBD1 for D (6 bases). The V end was cut by 8 bases, the J end by 6 bases, with 19 bases between. The CDR3 runs to 13 residues. CDR1 is GTSNPN and CDR2 is SVGIG in the germline V gene (reference sequence).

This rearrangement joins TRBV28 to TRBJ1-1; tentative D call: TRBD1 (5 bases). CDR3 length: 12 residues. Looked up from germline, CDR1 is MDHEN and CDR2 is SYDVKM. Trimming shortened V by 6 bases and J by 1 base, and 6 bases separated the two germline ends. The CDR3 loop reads CASRGGNTEAFF. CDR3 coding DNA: TGTGCCAGCAGGGGGGGGAACACTGAAGCTTTCTTT.

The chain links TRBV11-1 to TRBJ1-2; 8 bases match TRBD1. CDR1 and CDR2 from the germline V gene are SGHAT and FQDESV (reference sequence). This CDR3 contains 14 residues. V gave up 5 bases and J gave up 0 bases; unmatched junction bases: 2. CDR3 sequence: CASSVGQANYGYTF. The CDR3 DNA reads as TGTGCCAGCAGCGTGGGACAGGCTAACTATGGCTACACCTTC.

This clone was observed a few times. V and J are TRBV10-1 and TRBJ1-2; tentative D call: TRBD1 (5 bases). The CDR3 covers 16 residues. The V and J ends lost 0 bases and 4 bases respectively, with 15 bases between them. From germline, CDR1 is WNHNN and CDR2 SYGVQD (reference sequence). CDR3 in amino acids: CASSESIRGTGYGYTF. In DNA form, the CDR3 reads TGCGCCAGCAGTGAGTCGATAAGGGGAACAGGCTATGGCTACACCTTC.

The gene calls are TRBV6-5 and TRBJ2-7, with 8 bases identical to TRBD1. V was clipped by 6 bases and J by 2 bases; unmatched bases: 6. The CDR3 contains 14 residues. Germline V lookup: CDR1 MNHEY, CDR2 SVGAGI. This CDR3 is CASSRTGIPYEQYF. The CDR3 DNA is TGTGCCAGCAGCCGGACAGGGATACCCTACGAGCAGTACTTC.

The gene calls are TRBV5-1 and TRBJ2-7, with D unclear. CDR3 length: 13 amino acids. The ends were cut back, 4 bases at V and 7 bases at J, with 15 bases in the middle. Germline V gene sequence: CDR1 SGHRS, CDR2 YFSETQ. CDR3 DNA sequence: TGCGCCAGCAGCAGAGACATCGCTGGGGAGCAGTACTTC. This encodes CASSRDIAGEQYF.

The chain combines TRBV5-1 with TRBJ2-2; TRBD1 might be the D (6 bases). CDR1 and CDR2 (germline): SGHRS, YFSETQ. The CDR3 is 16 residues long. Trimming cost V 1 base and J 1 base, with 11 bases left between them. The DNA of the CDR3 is TGCGCCAGCAGCTTGTTAGGACAGAGGAACACCGGGGAGCTGTTTTTT. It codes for CASSLLGQRNTGELFF.

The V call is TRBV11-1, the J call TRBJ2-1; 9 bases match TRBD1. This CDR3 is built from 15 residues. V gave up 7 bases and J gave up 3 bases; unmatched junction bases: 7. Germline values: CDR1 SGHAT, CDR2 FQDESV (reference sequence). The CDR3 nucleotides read TGTGCCAGCACCCTTGGGGACAGGGTCTACAATGAGCAGTTCTTC. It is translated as CASTLGDRVYNEQFF.

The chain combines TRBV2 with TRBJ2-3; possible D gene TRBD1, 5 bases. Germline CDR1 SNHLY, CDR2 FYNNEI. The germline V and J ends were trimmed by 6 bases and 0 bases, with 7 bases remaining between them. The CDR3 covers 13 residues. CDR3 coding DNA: TGTGCCAGCAGAGACAGAAGCACAGATACGCAGTATTTT. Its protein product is CASRDRSTDTQYF.

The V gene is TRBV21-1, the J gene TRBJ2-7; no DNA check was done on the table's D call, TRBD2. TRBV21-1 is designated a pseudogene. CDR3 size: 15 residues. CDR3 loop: CASSTVAGVSYEQYF. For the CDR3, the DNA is TGTGCCAGCAGCACAGTAGCGGGGGTCTCCTACGAGCAGTACTTC.